The next 4 T cell receptor beta chains were all read from a single sample in a study of blood T cell repertoires in COVID-19 (dated by TCRdb to 2019 to 2021). Receptor amplification or capture employed the immunoSEQ multiplex PCR assay. This immuneACCESS table, as held by TCRdb, lists in-frame sequences with V and J called but not all clones. Of the missing ones, under half trace to an unresolved V gene in checked studies; the others have no known cause. The sample table lists some 53,000 clones, 89% of them with a count of one. Together, the top ten hold approximately 4.9% of the sample. What was sequenced was peripheral blood. The source is a man aged 60 to 69 with active COVID-19.

This clone was counted a single time. V and J are TRBV4-2 and TRBJ2-2; the match to TRBD1 covers 9 bases. V shed 1 base and J 4 bases; nucleotides not matched to a gene: 4. Germline CDR1 reads LGHNA; CDR2 reads YNFKEQ. The length of the CDR3 is 16 residues. The CDR3 DNA reads TGTGCCAGCAGCCAAGCGGGACAGGGACGCACCGGGGAGCTGTTTTTT. This translates into CASSQAGQGRTGELFF.

This chain's CDR3 is CASSPRQGSSPLHF. CDR3 bases: TGTGCCAGCAGTCCACGACAGGGTAGCTCACCCCTCCACTTT. The chain links TRBV28 to TRBJ1-6; TRBD1 aligns across 7 bases. CDR1 MDHEN and CDR2 SYDVKM come from the germline V gene. The CDR3 totals 14 residues. V was pared by 5 bases and J by 10 bases, with 8 bases of the junction left unmatched.

V gene TRBV15 combines with J gene TRBJ1-2, with no clear D. The length of the CDR3 is 13 residues. The germline V gene has CDR1 LNHNV and CDR2 YYDKDF (reference sequence). V dropped 5 bases and J dropped 4 bases, with 11 bases sitting between them. As DNA, the CDR3 is TGTGCCACCAGCGGGCGCTCCCTCTATGGCTACACCTTC. Encoded protein: CATSGRSLYGYTF.

This chain links TRBV6-2 or TRBV6-3 with TRBJ2-7, with D perhaps matching TRBD2 (5 bases). Germline assignment: CDR1 MNHEY and CDR2 SVGEGT. The CDR3 extends over 15 amino acids. V lost 6 bases to trimming and J lost 2 bases, with 17 bases between them. The CDR3 DNA sequence: TGTGCCAGCAGCGGACGAGGGTCACCGACCTACGAGCAGTACTTC. It yields the protein CASSGRGSPTYEQYF.